The 23 T cell receptor beta chains below all came from one sample that was sequenced in a study of T cell responses to AZD1222 COVID-19 vaccine. Clones were read by immunoSEQ multiplex PCR, and TCRdb kept only the in-frame ones, dropping some. The sample yields about 160,000 clones, 88% seen once. Sample: peripheral blood, taken on day 0 of AZD1222 vaccination. The receptors come from an adult in good health.

This CDR3 is CASSLRAQGRKLFF. In DNA form, the CDR3 reads TGTGCCAGCAGCCTTAGAGCACAGGGGCGCAAACTGTTTTTT. This rearrangement joins TRBV28 to TRBJ1-4; 7 nucleotides agree with TRBD1. V lost 6 bases and J lost 11; bases outside the gene matches: 12. Germline V lookup: CDR1 MDHEN, CDR2 SYDVKM. The length of the CDR3 is 14 residues.

This chain connects TRBV2 to TRBJ2-7; D possibly corresponds to TRBD1 (6 bases). This CDR3 region has 16 residues. The V gene's germline CDR1 is SNHLY and CDR2 FYNNEI. V lost 5 bases to trimming and J lost 6 bases, with 23 bases between them. CDR3 region: CASSPGQQGHGVEQYF. DNA for the CDR3: TGTGCCAGCAGTCCAGGACAGCAGGGGCATGGGGTCGAGCAGTACTTC.

The chain recombines TRBV28 with TRBJ1-1; unclear D gene. V was trimmed by 1 base and J by 3 bases, leaving 6 bases between them. The germline V gene has CDR1 MDHEN and CDR2 SYDVKM. The length of the CDR3 is 13 residues. The CDR3 DNA reads TGTGCCAGCAGTTTATCAGCTGACACTGAAGCTTTCTTT. This translates into CASSLSADTEAFF. The entire variable domain, with the rest obtained from reference TRBV28 and TRBJ1-1, is as follows: DVKVTQSSRYLVKRTGEKVFLECVQDMDHENMFWYRQDPGLGLRLIYFSYDVKMKEKGDIPEGYSVSREKKERFSLILESASTNQTSMYLCASSLSADTEAFFGQGTRLTVV.

The chain employs TRBV9 and TRBJ2-5; D possibly corresponds to TRBD1 (5 bases). Germline lookup yields CDR1 SGDLS and CDR2 YYNGEE. The CDR3 runs to 14 residues. Trimming cost V 0 bases and J 1 base, with 7 bases left between them. CDR3 nucleotides: TGTGCCAGCAGCGTAGAGGGGCTCCAAGAGACCCAGTACTTC. As protein: CASSVEGLQETQYF.

CDR3 coding DNA: TGTGCCAGTAGTGCCCCAGGGGTCCAAGAGACCCAGTACTTC. This encodes CASSAPGVQETQYF. The genes are TRBV19 and TRBJ2-5; TRBD1 is a possible D gene (6 bases). Germline lookup yields CDR1 LNHDA and CDR2 SQIVND (reference sequence). The CDR3 contains 14 residues. V lost 5 bases to trimming and J lost 1 base, with 11 bases between them.

The V and J genes are TRBV5-4 and TRBJ2-7; no clear D gene. Germline V CDR1 and CDR2: SGHNT, YYREEE (reference sequence). V was shortened by 1 base and J by 5 bases, with 13 bases between the two germline ends. The CDR3 sequence is 14 residues long. The CDR3 nucleotides are TGTGCCAGCAGCTTGCGCTCACTAAGGGACGAGCAGTACTTC. Its translation is CASSLRSLRDEQYF.

The CDR3: CASSRAGGRYEQYF. The CDR3 nucleotides read TGCGCCAGCAGCAGAGCGGGAGGGCGGTACGAGCAGTACTTC. The rearrangement links TRBV5-1 to TRBJ2-7; 10 nucleotides align to TRBD2. CDR3 length: 14 amino acids. J lost 4 bases, V lost 4 bases, and 5 bases had no gene match. CDR1 is SGHRS and CDR2 is YFSETQ in the germline V gene.

The chain couples TRBV19 to TRBJ2-3; no clear D gene. V lost 5 bases and J lost 6, with 15 bases in between. The CDR3 length is 14 residues. Germline-derived CDR1 and CDR2 are LNHDA and SQIVND (reference sequence). CDR3 amino acids: CASSPFSAGDTQYF. The DNA of the CDR3 is TGTGCCAGTAGTCCTTTTTCAGCAGGTGATACGCAGTATTTT. The full variable domain, its missing parts supplied by reference TRBV19 and TRBJ2-3, is DGGITQSPKYLFRKEGQNVTLSCEQNLNHDAMYWYRQDPGQGLRLIYYSQIVNDFQKGDIAEGYSVSREKKESFPLTVTSAQKNPTAFYLCASSPFSAGDTQYFGPGTRLTVL.

V and J are TRBV19 and TRBJ1-1, with D possibly TRBD1 on 5 matching bases. Germline V gene lookup returns CDR1 LNHDA and CDR2 SQIVND (reference sequence). V was trimmed by 5 bases and J by 2 bases, leaving 15 bases between them. The CDR3 has 15 amino acids. The CDR3 DNA reads TGTGCCAGTAGTTCACCTCGACAGACCAACACTGAAGCTTTCTTT. It yields the protein CASSSPRQTNTEAFF.

V and J are TRBV27 and TRBJ2-7; D might be TRBD1 (5 bases). Trimming removed 5 bases from V and 4 bases from J, with 15 bases in between. CDR1 and CDR2 (germline): MNHEY, SMNVEV (reference sequence). The CDR3 length is 14 residues. The CDR3 nucleotides are TGTGCCAGCAGTCGTCCGACAGAACCTTACGAGCAGTACTTC. This encodes CASSRPTEPYEQYF.

The rearrangement joins TRBV6-2 or TRBV6-3 to TRBJ1-5; TRBD1 matches 7 bases. Germline trimming cut 3 bases from V and 4 bases from J; bases unmatched to any gene: 9. The CDR3 runs to 16 residues. Germline V lookup: CDR1 MNHEY, CDR2 SVGEGT. CDR3 residues: CASSYRAGGRNQPQHF. CDR3 DNA: TGTGCCAGCAGTTATAGGGCAGGGGGAAGGAATCAGCCCCAGCATTTT.

The gene calls are TRBV28 and TRBJ1-5; D is unclear. The ends were cut back, 7 bases at V and 3 bases at J, with 13 bases in the middle. Per germline, CDR1 MDHEN and CDR2 SYDVKM. This CDR3 is 14 amino acids long. CDR3 in DNA: TGTGCCAGCAATGGAGGCAACATCAATCAGCCCCAGCATTTT. Translating it yields CASNGGNINQPQHF.

CDR3 region: CASSLAPFSGVVSYEQYF. The DNA for the CDR3 is TGTGCCAGCAGCTTGGCCCCATTTTCAGGGGTCGTCAGCTACGAGCAGTACTTC. The chain couples TRBV5-4 to TRBJ2-7; perhaps TRBD1 as D (6 bases). The CDR3 has 18 residues. The germline CDR1 and CDR2 sequences are SGHNT and YYREEE (reference sequence). Trimming took off 0 bases at V and 3 bases at J, with 22 bases between the two ends.

This rearrangement joins TRBV28 to TRBJ2-7; TRBD1 aligns across 7 bases. This CDR3 is 14 amino acids long. Trimming at V came to 3 bases and at J to 2 bases, leaving 4 bases not matched to a gene. Per the germline V gene, CDR1 is MDHEN and CDR2 is SYDVKM. In nucleotides, the CDR3 is TGTGCCAGCAGTTTCCACGGGACAGCCTACGAGCAGTACTTC. Translation gives CASSFHGTAYEQYF.

The V and J genes are TRBV6-5 and TRBJ2-7; D remains unclear. The CDR3 length is 14 residues. Germline lookup yields CDR1 MNHEY and CDR2 SVGAGI. Trimming stripped 0 bases from V and 6 bases from J, with 12 bases between. CDR3 bases: TGTGCCAGCAGTTACTCGAAGGCTCCACGCGAGCAGTACTTC. It encodes CASSYSKAPREQYF.

The genes are TRBV28 and TRBJ1-4, with 9 nucleotides matching TRBD1. Germline V lookup: CDR1 MDHEN, CDR2 SYDVKM. There are 15 residues in the CDR3. Trimming removed 5 bases from V and 5 bases from J; junction bases left unmatched: 6. The CDR3 DNA follows: TGTGCCAGCAGTCCGCCGGGACAGGGAAATGAAAAACTGTTTTTT. Its protein product is CASSPPGQGNEKLFF.

The rearrangement joins TRBV10-3 to TRBJ2-5; 9 bases match TRBD1. Germline V gives CDR1 ENHRY, CDR2 SYGVKD. With 2 bases clipped from V and 4 bases from J, the junction kept 5 bases outside the gene matches. CDR3 length: 15 residues. This chain's CDR3 is CAISEAGQGGETQYF. CDR3 nucleotide sequence: TGTGCCATCAGTGAGGCGGGACAGGGAGGAGAGACCCAGTACTTC.

This chain uses TRBV7-3 with TRBJ2-5, with no clear D. Germline CDR1 is SGHTA and CDR2 is FQGTGA. The CDR3 covers 14 residues. V shed 2 bases and J shed 2 bases, with 9 bases lying between them. CDR3 coding DNA: TGTGCCAGCAGCTTATGGGCAGGACAAGAGACCCAGTACTTC. As protein: CASSLWAGQETQYF.

The rearrangement links TRBV6-5 to TRBJ1-1; possible D gene TRBD1, 5 bases. The V gene lost 6 bases and the J gene lost 5 bases, with 16 bases spanning the gap. The CDR3 has 14 amino acids. CDR1 MNHEY and CDR2 SVGAGI come from the germline V gene. CDR3 sequence (DNA): TGTGCCAGCAGGAGAGGGGTGGAGGGGACTGAAGCTTTCTTT. Amino acids: CASRRGVEGTEAFF.

This chain connects TRBV27 to TRBJ1-5; TRBD1 might be the D (5 bases). CDR3 length equals 15 residues. V lost 0 bases to trimming and J lost 3 bases, with 9 bases between them. From germline, CDR1 is MNHEY and CDR2 SMNVEV (reference sequence). The CDR3 is CASSLSRGHNQPQHF. The CDR3 DNA is TGTGCCAGCAGTTTATCAAGGGGTCACAATCAGCCCCAGCATTTT.

The V gene is TRBV18, the J gene TRBJ1-3, with 11 bases that match TRBD1. Germline loops: CDR1 KGHSH, CDR2 LQKENI. The CDR3 is 16 residues long. Unmatched junction bases numbered 1, after V lost 3 bases and J lost 0 bases. In DNA, the CDR3 is TGTGCCAGCTCACCCGGGACAGGGGGCTCTGGAAACACCATATATTTT. Protein sequence: CASSPGTGGSGNTIYF.

This clone was counted once. The CDR3 is CASSLPGQAYGYTF. DNA for the CDR3: TGTGCCAGCAGCCTACCGGGACAGGCCTATGGCTACACCTTC. The V gene is TRBV2, the J gene TRBJ1-2; 8 bases are a match to TRBD1. The CDR3 is made up of 14 amino acids. Trimming took 6 bases from V and 4 from J; bases not matched to a gene: 7. Germline-derived CDR1 and CDR2 are SNHLY and FYNNEI.

The J gene is TRBJ1-2, the V gene TRBV6-5; 9 positions match TRBD1. CDR3 size: 14 residues. The junction had 8 bases not matched to a gene; V was cut back by 4 bases and J by 8 bases. The germline V gene encodes CDR1 MNHEY and CDR2 SVGAGI. The CDR3 protein is CASSSDRGEGGYTF. CDR3 bases: TGTGCCAGCAGTTCGGACAGGGGAGAAGGAGGCTACACCTTC.